What follows are 28 T cell receptor beta chains derived from one specimen sequenced in a study of shared clonotypes between healthy human individuals. Libraries were prepared by immunoSEQ multiplex PCR; TCRdb keeps only in-frame clonotypes and omits some of them. The sample records roughly 1.5 million clones, roughly 98% being singletons. What was sequenced was naive CD4+ T cells sorted from blood. Sample subset: CD45RA+ positively selected. All receptors derive from a man aged 30 to 39 in good health.

The chain is built from TRBV10-3 and TRBJ2-7; 7 nucleotides align to TRBD1. V lost 4 bases and J lost 5; bases outside the gene matches: 8. CDR3 length: 14 amino acids. Germline CDR1 and CDR2: ENHRY and SYGVKD. The CDR3 DNA sequence: TGTGCCATCAGTGTCGGGACAGATCCTAACGAGCAGTACTTC. Amino acid sequence: CAISVGTDPNEQYF.

V and J are TRBV5-8 and TRBJ2-1; D not resolved. CDR1 and CDR2 from the germline V gene are SGHTS and YDEGEE. The CDR3 covers 15 residues. The germline V and J ends were trimmed by 0 bases and 3 bases, with 10 bases remaining between them. The CDR3 DNA is TGTGCCAGCAGCTTGGATCGCTTTTTCTACAATGAGCAGTTCTTC. Translating gives CASSLDRFFYNEQFF.

The chain carries TRBV5-1 and TRBJ2-5, with 10 bases aligning to TRBD2. V gave up 2 bases and J gave up 0 bases; unmatched junction bases: 1. This CDR3 has 15 residues. Germline loops: CDR1 SGHRS, CDR2 YFSETQ. CDR3 bases: TGCGCCAGCAGCTTAACTAGCGGGAACCAAGAGACCCAGTACTTC. Translation gives CASSLTSGNQETQYF.

The chain has TRBV11-2 and TRBJ1-2; 8 bases agree with TRBD1. Germline V gives CDR1 SGHAT, CDR2 FQNNGV. This CDR3 is built from 14 residues. Germline trimming cut 4 bases from V and 3 bases from J; bases unmatched to any gene: 4. The CDR3 loop reads CASSWGTGDYGYTF. The CDR3 coding sequence is TGTGCCAGCAGCTGGGGGACAGGCGACTATGGCTACACCTTC.

The chain is built from TRBV5-1 and TRBJ1-1, with D tentatively TRBD1 (5 bases). Per germline, CDR1 SGHRS and CDR2 YFSETQ. The CDR3 spans 16 residues. V shed 0 bases and J shed 7 bases, with 19 bases lying between them. The CDR3 DNA is TGCGCCAGCAGCTTGGGGTCTCGAGGGGTAAAGGGTGAAGCTTTCTTT. Residues: CASSLGSRGVKGEAFF.

This chain links TRBV5-1 with TRBJ2-5; TRBD2 matches at 9 bases. The CDR3 sequence is 17 residues long. Germline values: CDR1 SGHRS, CDR2 YFSETQ. The V and J ends lost 1 base and 3 bases, in that order; junction bases with no gene match: 10. CDR3 bases: TGCGCCAGCAGCTTGCTTAAGGTAGCGGGAGTAGAAGAGACCCAGTACTTC. This gives the protein CASSLLKVAGVEETQYF.

The genes are TRBV2 and TRBJ2-1; no definite D call. The CDR3 length is 11 residues. V gave up 7 bases and J gave up 4 bases, with 5 bases separating them. Germline CDR1 is SNHLY and CDR2 is FYNNEI. CDR3 sequence (DNA): TGTGCCAGCAACCAGTACAATGAGCAGTTCTTC. It translates to CASNQYNEQFF.

This chain connects TRBV14 to TRBJ1-1; D uncertain. Trimming cost V 0 bases and J 9 bases, with 11 bases left between them. In germline, CDR1 is SGHDN, CDR2 FVKESK. The CDR3 spans 13 residues. The CDR3 bases are TGTGCCAGCAGCCAAGATCTGAGGGCCCAAGCTTTCTTT. Protein sequence: CASSQDLRAQAFF.

As concerns this clone: Other nucleotide sequences in the sample specify the same CDR3. J is TRBJ2-7 and V is TRBV7-9; D gene uncertain. Germline CDR1 reads SEHNR; CDR2 reads FQNEAQ (reference sequence). V was pared by 5 bases and J by 0 bases, with 5 bases between. The CDR3 has 12 amino acids. As DNA, the CDR3 is TGTGCCAGCAGCCAGACCTCCTACGAGCAGTACTTC. This encodes CASSQTSYEQYF.

V usage is TRBV6-5 and J usage is TRBJ2-3; D is possibly TRBD1 (5 bases). CDR1 is MNHEY, CDR2 SVGAGI, per germline. V dropped 0 bases and J dropped 3 bases, with 7 bases sitting between them. This CDR3 has 14 residues. CDR3 residues: CASSYSTETDTQYF. DNA of the CDR3: TGTGCCAGCAGTTACTCGACAGAAACAGATACGCAGTATTTT.

The chain employs TRBV10-3 and TRBJ1-1, with TRBD1 as a possible D gene (5 bases). This CDR3 has 14 amino acids. In germline, CDR1 is ENHRY, CDR2 SYGVKD. V dropped 5 bases and J dropped 3 bases, with 13 bases sitting between them. This chain's CDR3 is CAISPGTLYTEAFF. In nucleotides, the CDR3 is TGTGCCATCAGTCCCGGGACTCTTTACACTGAAGCTTTCTTT.

CDR3 in DNA: TGTGCCAGCAGCGTCAGGGCGGGAGTGGTCAACAATGAGCAGTTCTTC. This translates into CASSVRAGVVNNEQFF. V and J are TRBV9 and TRBJ2-1; 7 bases are shared with TRBD2. With V trimmed by 2 bases and J by 5 bases, 10 bases remained unmatched. The CDR3 is made up of 16 amino acids. Germline V gene data show CDR1 as SGDLS and CDR2 as YYNGEE.

The chain employs TRBV10-3 and TRBJ2-3, with a weak D call TRBD1 (5 bases). V was shortened by 11 bases and J by 6 bases, with 12 bases between the two germline ends. Germline-derived CDR1 and CDR2 are ENHRY and SYGVKD. The CDR3 covers 11 residues. The CDR3 DNA follows: TGTGCCTCCAAGGGGCTTGATACGCAGTATTTT. Encoded protein: CASKGLDTQYF.

The rearrangement uses TRBV5-4 and TRBJ2-7; D is perhaps TRBD2 (5 bases). The CDR3 totals 15 residues. Looked up from germline, CDR1 is SGHNT and CDR2 is YYREEE (reference sequence). The ends were cut back, 0 bases at V and 6 bases at J, with 16 bases in the middle. The CDR3 sequence: CASSLELAGKIEQYF. CDR3 DNA sequence: TGTGCCAGCAGCTTGGAGCTAGCCGGGAAAATCGAGCAGTACTTC. The complete variable domain, with remaining parts taken from reference TRBV5-4 and TRBJ2-7, reads ETGVTQSPTHLIKTRGQQVTLRCSSQSGHNTVSWYQQALGQGPQFIFQYYREEENGRGNFPPRFSGLQFPNYSSELNVNALELDDSALYLCASSLELAGKIEQYFGPGTRLTVT.

V is TRBV16 and J is TRBJ1-4; D call uncertain. Trimming removed 6 bases from V and 4 bases from J, with 15 bases in between. Germline lookup yields CDR1 KGHSY and CDR2 FQNENV. The CDR3 totals 15 residues. The CDR3 region has the DNA TGTGCCAGCAGATTTGTCCTAGGGAATAATGAAAAACTGTTTTTT. It specifies CASRFVLGNNEKLFF.

The chain employs TRBV27 and TRBJ2-1; 7 bases are a match to TRBD2. The CDR3 contains 13 residues. Germline lookup yields CDR1 MNHEY and CDR2 SMNVEV (reference sequence). Trimming removed 8 bases from V and 13 bases from J; junction bases left unmatched: 14. CDR3 loop: CASASSGEPTQFF. The CDR3 DNA reads as TGTGCCAGCGCGTCTAGCGGCGAACCTACACAGTTCTTC.

Details on this clone: Other DNA variants within this sample encode the same CDR3. The V and J genes are TRBV7-9 and TRBJ1-1, with D possibly matching TRBD1 (6 bases). The CDR3 is 14 amino acids. The V end was cut by 1 base, the J end by 5 bases, with 11 bases between. Germline V gene sequence: CDR1 SEHNR, CDR2 FQNEAQ (reference sequence). CDR3 sequence: CASSLDWGRTEAFF. The DNA of the CDR3 is TGTGCCAGCAGCTTAGATTGGGGGCGGACTGAAGCTTTCTTT.

The chain couples TRBV2 to TRBJ1-5; D unresolved. Per the germline V gene, CDR1 is SNHLY and CDR2 is FYNNEI. The V gene lost 8 bases and the J gene lost 1 base, with 9 bases spanning the gap. This CDR3 has 13 amino acids. The CDR3 reads CASVVESNQPQHF. The CDR3 coding sequence is TGTGCCAGCGTCGTCGAGAGCAATCAGCCCCAGCATTTT.

The chain links TRBV5-1 to TRBJ1-1; possible D gene TRBD1, 6 bases. The germline CDR1 and CDR2 sequences are SGHRS and YFSETQ. The V end lost 3 bases, the J end lost 7 bases, and 13 bases lay between the germline ends. There are 13 residues in the CDR3. The CDR3 coding sequence is TGCGCCAGCAGCTCGGACAGAGACATTGAAGCTTTCTTT. It translates to CASSSDRDIEAFF.

This chain links TRBV7-3 with TRBJ2-5; TRBD1 might be the D (5 bases). This CDR3 comprises 14 residues. Germline V lookup: CDR1 SGHTA, CDR2 FQGTGA. The ends were cut back, 3 bases at V and 5 bases at J, with 13 bases in the middle. The CDR3 spells CASSFQAGRETQYF. The CDR3 DNA is TGTGCCAGCAGCTTCCAGGCAGGGCGGGAGACCCAGTACTTC. The full variable domain, with the rest looked up from reference TRBV7-3 and TRBJ2-5, is GAGVSQTPSNKVTEKGKYVELRCDPISGHTALYWYRQSLGQGPEFLIYFQGTGAADDSGLPNDRFFAVRPEGSVSTLKIQRTERGDSAVYLCASSFQAGRETQYFGPGTRLLVL.

The chain is built from TRBV30 and TRBJ2-5; the match to TRBD2 covers 8 bases. The CDR3 consists of 17 residues. Per germline, CDR1 GTSNPN and CDR2 SVGIG (reference sequence). V lost 0 bases, J lost 4 bases, and 13 bases stayed unmatched. CDR3 loop: CAWSVHTSGRSRETQYF. The CDR3, as DNA: TGTGCCTGGAGTGTACATACCAGCGGGAGAAGCCGAGAGACCCAGTACTTC.

CDR3 nucleotide sequence: TGTGCCACCAGCAGAGATAATAGCGCTGAAGCTTTCTTT. Amino acid sequence: CATSRDNSAEAFF. The gene calls are TRBV15 and TRBJ1-1; D gene unclear. The CDR3 has 13 amino acids. Germline CDR1 LNHNV, CDR2 YYDKDF (reference sequence). Between the trimmed V and J ends, which lost 0 bases and 6 bases, there was a span of 8 bases.

CDR3 protein: CASLGVQPYNEQFF. CDR3 DNA sequence: TGTGCCAGCCTAGGAGTACAGCCCTACAATGAGCAGTTCTTC. The chain combines TRBV25-1 with TRBJ2-1; D ambiguous. Germline V gene sequence: CDR1 MGHDK, CDR2 SYGVNS. The CDR3 loop spans 14 amino acids. Trimming removed 8 bases from V and 2 bases from J, with 13 bases in between.

V is TRBV2 and J is TRBJ2-6; no clear D gene. This CDR3 contains 15 residues. V shed 5 bases and J shed 2 bases, with 10 bases lying between them. Germline V gene lookup returns CDR1 SNHLY and CDR2 FYNNEI. The CDR3 sequence: CASSFGNTGANVLTF. In DNA, the CDR3 is TGTGCCAGCAGTTTTGGGAATACTGGGGCCAACGTCCTGACTTTC.

The chain employs TRBV30 and TRBJ1-1, with D perhaps TRBD1 (5 bases). The V gene's germline CDR1 is GTSNPN and CDR2 SVGIG (reference sequence). V lost 4 bases and J lost 5, with 14 bases in between. The CDR3 contains 13 residues. The CDR3 reads CAWTTYWGTEAFF. The CDR3 bases are TGTGCCTGGACAACATACTGGGGGACTGAAGCTTTCTTT. Full variable domain (outside the CDR3, taken from reference TRBV30 and TRBJ1-1): SQTIHQWPATLVQPVGSPLSLECTVEGTSNPNLYWYRQAAGRGLQLLFYSVGIGQISSEVPQNLSASRPQDRQFILSSKKLLLSDSGFYLCAWTTYWGTEAFFGQGTRLTVV.

Turning to this clone: The identical CDR3 is also encoded by other nucleotide sequences in the sample. This chain connects TRBV29-1 to TRBJ2-6; D might be TRBD1 or TRBD2, each matching 5 bases. The CDR3 has 14 amino acids. Germline CDR1 and CDR2: SQVTM and ANQGSEA. V lost 4 bases and J 0 bases, leaving 7 bases between the germline ends. The CDR3 loop reads CSVVGGSGANVLTF. The CDR3 coding sequence is TGCAGCGTTGTTGGGGGCTCTGGGGCCAACGTCCTGACTTTC.

Concerning this clone itself: This same CDR3 is encoded by further DNA sequences in the sample. The gene calls are TRBV18 and TRBJ1-1; D not resolved. The CDR3 spans 13 residues. Trimming took 0 bases from V and 3 from J, leaving 5 bases between them. Germline assignment: CDR1 KGHSH and CDR2 LQKENI. CDR3: CASSPPSYTEAFF. CDR3 coding DNA: TGTGCCAGCTCACCACCTAGTTACACTGAAGCTTTCTTT.

This clone was counted once. The chain combines TRBV2 with TRBJ1-4, with TRBD1 matching 8 bases. This CDR3 contains 13 residues. Germline assignment: CDR1 SNHLY and CDR2 FYNNEI. Losses at the gene ends were 7 bases for V and 8 bases for J; bases not matched to a gene: 6. The CDR3 DNA reads as TGTGCCAGCATGGACAGGGCGGAAGAAAAACTGTTTTTT. Translating it yields CASMDRAEEKLFF.